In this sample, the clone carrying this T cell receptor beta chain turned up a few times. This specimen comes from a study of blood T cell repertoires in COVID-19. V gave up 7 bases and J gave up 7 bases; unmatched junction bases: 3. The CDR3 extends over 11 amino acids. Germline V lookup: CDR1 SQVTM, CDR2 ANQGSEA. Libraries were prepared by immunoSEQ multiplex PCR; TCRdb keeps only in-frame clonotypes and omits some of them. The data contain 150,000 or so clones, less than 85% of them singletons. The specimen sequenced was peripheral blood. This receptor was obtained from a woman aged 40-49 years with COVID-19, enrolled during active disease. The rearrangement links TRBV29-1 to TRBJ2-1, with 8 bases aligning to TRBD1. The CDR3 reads CSARTGNEQFF. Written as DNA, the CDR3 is TGCAGCGCAAGGACAGGGAATGAGCAGTTCTTC.